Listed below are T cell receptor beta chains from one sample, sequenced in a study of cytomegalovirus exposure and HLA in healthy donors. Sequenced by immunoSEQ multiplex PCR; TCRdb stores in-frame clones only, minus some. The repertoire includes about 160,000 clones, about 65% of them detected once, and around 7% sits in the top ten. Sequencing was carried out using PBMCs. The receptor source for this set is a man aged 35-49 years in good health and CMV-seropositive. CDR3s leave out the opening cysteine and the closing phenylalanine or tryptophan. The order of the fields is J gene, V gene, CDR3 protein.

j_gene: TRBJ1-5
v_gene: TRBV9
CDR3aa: ASSVAGIGQPQH

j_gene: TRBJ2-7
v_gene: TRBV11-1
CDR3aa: ASSLAVPPMEQC

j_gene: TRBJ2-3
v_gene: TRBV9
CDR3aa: ASSGGHSRVSTDTQY

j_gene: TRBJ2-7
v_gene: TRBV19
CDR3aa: ASSVRTGNSYEQY

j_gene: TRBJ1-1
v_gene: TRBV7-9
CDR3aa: ASSLGGVNTEAF

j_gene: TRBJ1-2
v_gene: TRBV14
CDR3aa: ASRLPDRGKNYGYT

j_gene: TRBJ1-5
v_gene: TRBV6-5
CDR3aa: ASSSRGPQPQH

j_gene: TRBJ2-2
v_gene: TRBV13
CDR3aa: ASSSHRGVGELF

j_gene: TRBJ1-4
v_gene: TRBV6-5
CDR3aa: ASSTGDGEKLF

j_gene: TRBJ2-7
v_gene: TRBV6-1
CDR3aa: ASSEAWARNNYEQY

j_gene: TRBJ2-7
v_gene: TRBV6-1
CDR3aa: ASPPGQGAVYEQY

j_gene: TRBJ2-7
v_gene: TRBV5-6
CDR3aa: ASSQGDYEQY

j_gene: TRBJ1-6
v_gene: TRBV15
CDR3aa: ATTPRGKGGGNSPLH

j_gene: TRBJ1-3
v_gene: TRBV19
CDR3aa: ASSTGTGGGNTIY

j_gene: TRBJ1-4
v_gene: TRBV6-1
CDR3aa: ASSDRDRSIEKLF

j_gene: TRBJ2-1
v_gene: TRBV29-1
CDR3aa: SVESSGGANEQF

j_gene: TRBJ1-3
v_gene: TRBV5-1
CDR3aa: ASSAQTGTGNTIY

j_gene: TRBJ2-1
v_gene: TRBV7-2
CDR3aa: ASSFLAGGPLGEQF

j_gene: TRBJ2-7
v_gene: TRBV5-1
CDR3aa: ASSDRTGRTYEQY